One sample yielded the 16 T cell receptor beta chains listed below, sequenced in a study of cytomegalovirus exposure and HLA in healthy donors. PCR was performed using 60 Vbeta and 13 Jbeta primers. Some clones are missing from TCRdb's copy, which holds only in-frame ones; the method was immunoSEQ multiplex PCR. Among around 160,000 clones listed, just over 70% were seen once. Sequenced sample: PBMCs. These receptors all stem from a young man in good health and CMV-seropositive.

V is TRBV6-5 and J is TRBJ1-1; tentative D call: TRBD1 (5 bases). The CDR3 has 12 residues. Germline V gene lookup returns CDR1 MNHEY and CDR2 SVGAGI. Trimming took 5 bases from V and 6 from J, leaving 10 bases between them. The CDR3 region has the DNA TGTGCCAGCAGTGCAGGGTATGCTGAAGCTTTCTTT. Translation gives CASSAGYAEAFF.

A few counts support this clone. The chain employs TRBV10-3 and TRBJ2-1; 16 nucleotides match TRBD2. The CDR3 runs 15 residues. The germline CDR1 and CDR2 sequences are ENHRY and SYGVKD. V lost 7 bases, J lost 7 bases, and 4 bases stayed unmatched. As DNA, the CDR3 is TGTGCCATCACCATGGGACTAGCGGGAGGGAATGAGCAGTTCTTC. Translation gives CAITMGLAGGNEQFF.

The V gene is TRBV10-1, the J gene TRBJ2-7; D is perhaps TRBD1 (8 bases). The germline gives CDR1 WNHNN, CDR2 SYGVQD (reference sequence). Trimming removed 2 bases from V and 2 bases from J, with 19 bases in between. CDR3 length: 17 amino acids. DNA of the CDR3: TGCGCCAGCAGTGAGACTTTAACAGGGGGGGTCCCCTACGAGCAGTACGTC. Translating gives CASSETLTGGVPYEQYV.

The table lists this clone with many counts. The CDR3 sequence: CASSRWDTSNTEAFF. For the CDR3, the DNA is TGTGCCAGCAGTCGTTGGGACACTTCGAACACTGAAGCTTTCTTT. The J gene is TRBJ1-1, the V gene TRBV6-6; TRBD1 might be the D (6 bases). The germline V and J ends were trimmed by 5 bases and 1 base, with 14 bases remaining between them. The CDR3 contains 15 residues. CDR1 MNHNY and CDR2 SVGAGI come from the germline V gene (reference sequence).

A single count supports this clone. The J gene is TRBJ1-1, the V gene TRBV2, with a tentative D call TRBD1 (5 bases). The CDR3 runs to 12 residues. In germline, CDR1 is SNHLY, CDR2 FYNNEI. Trimming took off 3 bases at V and 8 bases at J, with 10 bases between the two ends. CDR3 sequence (DNA): TGTGCCAGCAGTGAGGACACCACGGAAGCTTTCTTT. Amino acid sequence: CASSEDTTEAFF.

The rearrangement links TRBV6-5 to TRBJ2-1; 10 bases map to TRBD2. The CDR3 is 15 amino acids. With V trimmed by 8 bases and J by 2 bases, 6 bases remained unmatched. Germline CDR1 MNHEY, CDR2 SVGAGI. CDR3 DNA: TGTGCCAGCGCATTAACTAGCGGGACCTACAATGAGCAGTTCTTC. It translates to CASALTSGTYNEQFF.

The sample holds a few counts of this clone. The J gene is TRBJ1-6, the V gene TRBV9, with 9 bases that match TRBD1. The germline CDR1 and CDR2 sequences are SGDLS and YYNGEE. The ends lost 6 bases at V and 5 bases at J; junction bases unmatched: 3. The CDR3 runs 14 residues. The CDR3 region is CASKTGGDNSPLHF. As DNA, the CDR3 is TGTGCCAGCAAGACAGGGGGAGATAATTCACCCCTCCACTTT.

This clone was observed a handful of times. The chain recombines TRBV6-1 with TRBJ2-1; D gene unclear. There are 12 residues in the CDR3. Germline values: CDR1 MNHNS, CDR2 SASEGT. Trimming pared 2 bases from V and 6 bases from J, leaving 5 bases between. DNA for the CDR3: TGTGCCAGCAGTGAAAGCCGCAATGAGCAGTTCTTC. It yields the protein CASSESRNEQFF.

This clone was counted between two and nine times. The CDR3 region is CASSLHPGGETQYF. As DNA, the CDR3 is TGTGCCAGCAGCTTGCATCCAGGGGGGGAGACCCAGTACTTC. The gene calls are TRBV5-4 and TRBJ2-5, with a tentative D call TRBD1 (7 bases). Germline CDR1 and CDR2: SGHNT and YYREEE (reference sequence). Deletions cut 1 base from V and 5 bases from J, with 12 bases between. This CDR3 is 14 amino acids long.

This chain joins TRBV29-1 and TRBJ2-3; possible D gene TRBD1, 7 bases. Germline V gives CDR1 SQVTM, CDR2 ANQGSEA. Trimming took 3 bases from V and 5 from J, leaving 18 bases between them. The CDR3 runs 15 residues. The CDR3 spells CSVDGRAQGGDTQYF. CDR3 DNA sequence: TGCAGCGTTGACGGCCGGGCGCAGGGGGGAGATACGCAGTATTTT.

The rearrangement joins TRBV18 to TRBJ1-3; 7 bases line up with TRBD1. The CDR3 is 15 residues long. After removal of 2 bases from V and 0 bases from J, the junction contained 1 base not matched to a gene. Germline V gene sequence: CDR1 KGHSH, CDR2 LQKENI. CDR3 nucleotide sequence: TGTGCCAGCTCACCAAACAGGGGCTCTGGAAACACCATATATTTT. Protein: CASSPNRGSGNTIYF. The complete variable domain, with remaining parts taken from reference TRBV18 and TRBJ1-3, reads NAGVMQNPRHLVRRRGQEARLRCSPMKGHSHVYWYRQLPEEGLKFMVYLQKENIIDESGMPKERFSAEFPKEGPSILRIQQVVRGDSAAYFCASSPNRGSGNTIYFGEGSWLTVV.

In DNA, the CDR3 is TGTGCCAGCAGTTTAAAGGGGGGGGTCGGGTACACTGAAGCTTTCTTT. Its protein is CASSLKGGVGYTEAFF. V and J are TRBV28 and TRBJ1-1; D is perhaps TRBD1 (6 bases). Germline CDR1 MDHEN, CDR2 SYDVKM. The V and J ends lost 2 bases and 3 bases respectively, with 16 bases between them. This CDR3 is built from 16 residues.

This chain links TRBV5-1 with TRBJ2-3; TRBD2 matches at 12 bases. The CDR3 is 16 residues long. Germline V lookup: CDR1 SGHRS, CDR2 YFSETQ. With V trimmed by 4 bases and J by 4 bases, 7 bases remained unmatched. The CDR3 spells CASSALTSGRSDTQYF. CDR3 DNA: TGCGCCAGCAGCGCCCTGACTAGCGGGAGATCAGATACGCAGTATTTT. Full variable domain (outside the CDR3, taken from reference TRBV5-1 and TRBJ2-3): KAGVTQTPRYLIKTRGQQVTLSCSPISGHRSVSWYQQTPGQGLQFLFEYFSETQRNKGNFPGRFSGRQFSNSRSEMNVSTLELGDSALYLCASSALTSGRSDTQYFGPGTRLTVL.

The chain combines TRBV6-5 with TRBJ2-5; D is uncertain. The V end was cut by 6 bases, the J end by 7 bases, with 9 bases between. Germline V gene sequence: CDR1 MNHEY, CDR2 SVGAGI. The CDR3 is made up of 11 amino acids. The CDR3 sequence is CASRSVGTQYF. As DNA, the CDR3 is TGTGCCAGCAGGTCCGTCGGGACCCAGTACTTC.

The J gene is TRBJ1-4, the V gene TRBV2; TRBD1 agrees at 8 bases. Germline CDR1 reads SNHLY; CDR2 reads FYNNEI. V shed 1 base and J 4 bases; nucleotides not matched to a gene: 2. CDR3 length equals 15 residues. Written as DNA, the CDR3 is TGTGCCAGCAGTGAAGGACAGGGGATTAATGAAAAACTGTTTTTT. It encodes CASSEGQGINEKLFF.

This clone was counted between two and nine times. The CDR3 sequence is CASSLERQTEAFF. CDR3 nucleotides: TGTGCCAGCAGCTTAGAAAGACAGACCGAAGCTTTCTTT. The chain recombines TRBV11-2 with TRBJ1-1, with a tentative D call TRBD1 (5 bases). The V end lost 0 bases, the J end lost 8 bases, and 10 bases lay between the germline ends. Germline assignment: CDR1 SGHAT and CDR2 FQNNGV. This CDR3 comprises 13 residues.